This T cell receptor beta chain was captured in a study of CD8 T cells in Susac syndrome. The CDR3 sequence is 15 residues long. V gave up 1 base and J gave up 3 bases; unmatched junction bases: 5. CDR1 and CDR2 (germline): SGHRS, YFSETQ. It was with random hexamers that about 0.45 to 1 ug RNA was reverse transcribed. TCRdb redid the calling of the immunoSEQ multiplex PCR reads with MiXCR, one entry per CDR3 protein. The sample records around 170,000 distinct CDR3 sequences, approximately 96% being singletons. The genes are TRBV5-1 and TRBJ2-5, with 8 nucleotides matching TRBD1. The material sequenced was CD4+ T cells from PBMCs. The clonotype was recovered from a human donor with Susac syndrome. As DNA, the CDR3 is TGCGCCAGCAGCTTGATTCTACAGGGGGAAGAGACCCAGTACTTC. The encoded protein is CASSLILQGEETQYF. Drawing the rest from reference TRBV5-1 and TRBJ2-5, the complete variable domain is KAGVTQTPRYLIKTRGQQVTLSCSPISGHRSVSWYQQTPGQGLQFLFEYFSETQRNKGNFPGRFSGRQFSNSRSEMNVSTLELGDSALYLCASSLILQGEETQYFGPGTRLLVL.